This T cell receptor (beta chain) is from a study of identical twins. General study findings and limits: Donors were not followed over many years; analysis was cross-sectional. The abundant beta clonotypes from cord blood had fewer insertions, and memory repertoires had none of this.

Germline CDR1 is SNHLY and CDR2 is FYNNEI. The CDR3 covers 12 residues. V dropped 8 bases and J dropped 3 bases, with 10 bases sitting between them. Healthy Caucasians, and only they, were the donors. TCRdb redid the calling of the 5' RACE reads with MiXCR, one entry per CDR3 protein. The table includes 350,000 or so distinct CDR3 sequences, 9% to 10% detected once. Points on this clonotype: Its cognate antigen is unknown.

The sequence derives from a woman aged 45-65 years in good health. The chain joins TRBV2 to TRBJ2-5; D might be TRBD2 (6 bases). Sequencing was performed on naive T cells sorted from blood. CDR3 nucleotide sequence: TGTGCCAGCGACGGGAGTGAAGAGACCCAGTACTTC. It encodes CASDGSEETQYF. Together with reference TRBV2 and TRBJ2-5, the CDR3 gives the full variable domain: EPEVTQTPSHQVTQMGQEVILRCVPISNHLYFYWYRQILGQKVEFLVSFYNNEISEKSEIFDDQFSVERPDGSNFTLKIRSTKLEDSAMYFCASDGSEETQYFGPGTRLLVL.